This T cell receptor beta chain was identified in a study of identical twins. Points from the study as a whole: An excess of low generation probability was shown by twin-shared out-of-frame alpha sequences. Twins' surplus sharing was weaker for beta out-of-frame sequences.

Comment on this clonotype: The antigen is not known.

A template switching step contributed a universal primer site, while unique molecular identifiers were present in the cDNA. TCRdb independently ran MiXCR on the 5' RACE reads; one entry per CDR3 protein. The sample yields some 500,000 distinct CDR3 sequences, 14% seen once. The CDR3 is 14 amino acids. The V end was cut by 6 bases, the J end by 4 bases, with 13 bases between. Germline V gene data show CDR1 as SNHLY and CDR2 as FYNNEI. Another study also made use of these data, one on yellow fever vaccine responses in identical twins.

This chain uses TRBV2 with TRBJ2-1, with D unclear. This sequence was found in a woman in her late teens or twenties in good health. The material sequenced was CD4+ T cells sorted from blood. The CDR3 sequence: CASSEIRNYNEQFF. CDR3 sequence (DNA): TGTGCCAGCAGCGAGATAAGAAATTACAATGAGCAGTTCTTC.